The entry below describes one T cell receptor beta chain. The data belong to a study of blood T cell repertoires in COVID-19. Study-level background: Sample material is recorded as cDNA or gDNA derived from T cells, B-cell-depleted T cells, or PBMCs.

TCRdb's table, derived via immunoSEQ multiplex PCR, lists solely in-frame clones and lacks some. Of about 140,000 clones detected, about four fifths appear once; the ten largest clones hold around 13%. The origin of this receptor is an elderly man with acute or convalescent COVID-19. The specimen sequenced was peripheral blood.

The CDR3 loop is CASSYSRQASGYTF. The DNA of the CDR3 is TGTGCCAGCAGTTACTCGCGTCAGGCGTCTGGCTACACCTTC. The chain combines TRBV6-6 with TRBJ1-2, with unresolved D. Trimming removed 0 bases from V and 7 bases from J, with 12 bases in between. The CDR3 length is 14 residues. From germline, CDR1 is MNHNY and CDR2 SVGAGI (reference sequence).